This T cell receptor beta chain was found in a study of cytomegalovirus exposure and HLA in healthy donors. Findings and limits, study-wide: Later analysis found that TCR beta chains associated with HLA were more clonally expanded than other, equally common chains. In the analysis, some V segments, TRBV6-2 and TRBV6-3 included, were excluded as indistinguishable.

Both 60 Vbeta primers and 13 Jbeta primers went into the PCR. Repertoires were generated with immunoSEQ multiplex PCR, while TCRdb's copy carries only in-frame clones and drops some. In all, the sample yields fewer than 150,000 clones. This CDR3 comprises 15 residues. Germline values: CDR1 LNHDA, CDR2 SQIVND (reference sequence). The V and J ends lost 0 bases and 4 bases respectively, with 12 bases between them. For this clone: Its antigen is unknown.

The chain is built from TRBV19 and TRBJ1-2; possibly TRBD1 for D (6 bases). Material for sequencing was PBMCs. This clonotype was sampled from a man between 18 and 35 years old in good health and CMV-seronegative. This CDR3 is CASSIDRGTTYGYTF. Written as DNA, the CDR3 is TGTGCCAGTAGTATAGACAGGGGTACAACCTATGGCTACACCTTC. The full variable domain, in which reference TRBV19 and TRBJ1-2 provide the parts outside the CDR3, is DGGITQSPKYLFRKEGQNVTLSCEQNLNHDAMYWYRQDPGQGLRLIYYSQIVNDFQKGDIAEGYSVSREKKESFPLTVTSAQKNPTAFYLCASSIDRGTTYGYTFGSGTRLTVV.